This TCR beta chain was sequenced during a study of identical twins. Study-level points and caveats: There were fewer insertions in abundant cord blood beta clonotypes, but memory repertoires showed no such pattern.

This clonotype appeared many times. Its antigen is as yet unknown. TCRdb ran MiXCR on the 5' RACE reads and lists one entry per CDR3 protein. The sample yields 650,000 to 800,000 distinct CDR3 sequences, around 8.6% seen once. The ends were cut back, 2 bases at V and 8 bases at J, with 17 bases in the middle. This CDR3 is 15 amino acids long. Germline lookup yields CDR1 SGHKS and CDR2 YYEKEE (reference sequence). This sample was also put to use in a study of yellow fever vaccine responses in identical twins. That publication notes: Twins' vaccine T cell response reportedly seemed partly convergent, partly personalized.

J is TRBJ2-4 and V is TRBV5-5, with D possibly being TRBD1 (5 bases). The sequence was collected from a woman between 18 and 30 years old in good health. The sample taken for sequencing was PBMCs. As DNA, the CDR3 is TGTGCCAGCAGCTTTCTGGAGAAAAAAGGGGACATTCAGTACTTC. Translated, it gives CASSFLEKKGDIQYF.